This T cell receptor (beta chain) was recorded in a study of blood T cell repertoires in COVID-19. A few counts support this clone. Germline V gene data show CDR1 as SGHNT and CDR2 as YENEEA. V shed 5 bases and J 4 bases; nucleotides not matched to a gene: 16. This CDR3 comprises 18 residues. Here immunoSEQ multiplex PCR was the method, and the copy in TCRdb shows in-frame clones only, minus some. The sample records 150,000 to 200,000 clones, 80% to 90% being singletons. The chain employs TRBV11-3 and TRBJ1-3; 8 bases match TRBD1. Material: peripheral blood. The sequence derives from a man younger than 35 with active or convalescent COVID-19. This CDR3 is CASSPNQGALFSGNTIYF. The CDR3 DNA reads as TGTGCCAGCAGCCCGAATCAGGGGGCGCTTTTCTCCGGAAACACCATATATTTT.